A single sample is the source of the 28 T cell receptor beta chains below, sequenced in a study of cytomegalovirus exposure and HLA in healthy donors. A multiplex PCR was run with 60 Vbeta primers and 13 Jbeta primers. Measured with immunoSEQ multiplex PCR; TCRdb has only the in-frame clones, and not every one. This sample has over 110,000 clones, with approximately 80% found just once. The sequenced sample consisted of PBMCs. Receptors were obtained from a male donor in good health and CMV-seropositive.

This chain uses TRBV30 with TRBJ1-6; D uncertain. Germline V gene lookup returns CDR1 GTSNPN and CDR2 SVGIG (reference sequence). CDR3 length equals 13 residues. V lost 1 base and J 8 bases, leaving 9 bases between the germline ends. The CDR3 is CAWSASGHSPLHF. As DNA, the CDR3 is TGTGCCTGGAGTGCGTCCGGTCATTCACCCCTCCACTTT.

The chain couples TRBV11-2 to TRBJ2-1; D perhaps matches TRBD2 (5 bases). This CDR3 has 13 amino acids. V was cut by 5 bases and J by 8 bases, with 13 bases left in between. Germline CDR1 SGHAT, CDR2 FQNNGV. The CDR3 DNA sequence: TGTGCCAGCAGCCCCAGAGCTAGCTATGAGCAGTTCTTC. Protein: CASSPRASYEQFF.

This chain joins TRBV29-1 and TRBJ1-5; D call uncertain. There are 9 residues in the CDR3. Germline-derived CDR1 and CDR2 are SQVTM and ANQGSEA. Deletions cut 8 bases from V and 4 bases from J, with 3 bases between. In DNA form, the CDR3 reads TGCAGCCCAAATCAGCCCCAGCATTTT. This gives the protein CSPNQPQHF.

The V and J genes are TRBV5-1 and TRBJ2-1; the match to TRBD2 covers 8 bases. CDR3 size: 16 residues. The V and J ends lost 1 base and 4 bases, in that order; junction bases with no gene match: 7. CDR1 SGHRS and CDR2 YFSETQ come from the germline V gene. CDR3 bases: TGCGCCAGCAGCTTGTTAGGTGTAGCGGGGTACAATGAGCAGTTCTTC. Translating it yields CASSLLGVAGYNEQFF.

This clone was counted a single time. The chain is built from TRBV2 and TRBJ2-5, with 9 positions matching TRBD1. This CDR3 is 13 amino acids long. The trim removed 6 bases at V and 5 bases at J, leaving 4 bases unmatched. CDR1 SNHLY and CDR2 FYNNEI come from the germline V gene. In DNA, the CDR3 is TGTGCCAGCAGCCGGGACAGGGAGGAGACCCAGTACTTC. Its protein is CASSRDREETQYF.

The chain is built from TRBV10-1 and TRBJ1-1; TRBD1 might be the D (5 bases). Deletions cut 2 bases from V and 3 bases from J, with 22 bases between. The CDR3 length is 18 residues. Per germline, CDR1 WNHNN and CDR2 SYGVQD (reference sequence). The CDR3 bases are TGCGCCAGCAGTGAGCCTCAGGGTGATCACCTCTGGGACACTGAAGCTTTCTTT. Its translation: CASSEPQGDHLWDTEAFF.

The rearrangement links TRBV19 to TRBJ2-3; a possible D gene is TRBD2 (6 bases). V was trimmed by 1 base and J by 4 bases, leaving 12 bases between them. There are 15 residues in the CDR3. The germline V gene has CDR1 LNHDA and CDR2 SQIVND (reference sequence). In DNA form, the CDR3 reads TGTGCCAGTAGTATAGGTCCGGGACTCTCAGATACGCAGTATTTT. The encoded protein is CASSIGPGLSDTQYF. The full variable domain, its missing parts supplied by reference TRBV19 and TRBJ2-3, is DGGITQSPKYLFRKEGQNVTLSCEQNLNHDAMYWYRQDPGQGLRLIYYSQIVNDFQKGDIAEGYSVSREKKESFPLTVTSAQKNPTAFYLCASSIGPGLSDTQYFGPGTRLTVL.

J is TRBJ2-1 and V is TRBV7-2; 12 nucleotides line up with TRBD2. The length of the CDR3 is 15 residues. Trimming took 5 bases from V and 6 from J; bases not matched to a gene: 5. The germline CDR1 and CDR2 sequences are SGHTA and FQGNSA. CDR3 residues: CASSLRTSGANEQFF. CDR3 nucleotides: TGTGCCAGCAGCCTCCGGACTAGCGGGGCCAATGAGCAGTTCTTC.

This clone was seen more than once but under ten times. V usage is TRBV9 and J usage is TRBJ1-5; 7 positions match TRBD1. Germline V gene lookup returns CDR1 SGDLS and CDR2 YYNGEE. The V segment lost 8 bases and the J segment 0 bases; nucleotides outside the gene matches: 5. The CDR3 covers 14 residues. Written as DNA, the CDR3 is TGTGCCAGTAAGACAGGGTATAGCAATCAGCCCCAGCATTTT. This gives the protein CASKTGYSNQPQHF.

The chain employs TRBV5-1 and TRBJ2-7, with D possibly being TRBD2 (5 bases). CDR1 and CDR2 from the germline V gene are SGHRS and YFSETQ. The V end was cut by 4 bases, the J end by 1 base, with 27 bases between. The CDR3 contains 19 residues. CDR3 sequence: CASSHLPQRWFPPSYEQYF. The CDR3 coding sequence is TGCGCCAGCAGCCACCTTCCACAGCGGTGGTTCCCCCCTTCCTACGAGCAGTACTTC.

The chain recombines TRBV5-1 with TRBJ2-7; D is possibly TRBD1 (6 bases). The germline V and J ends were trimmed by 4 bases and 4 bases, with 18 bases remaining between them. This CDR3 has 15 amino acids. Germline CDR1 SGHRS, CDR2 YFSETQ. The CDR3 protein is CASSHRDTELYEQYF. The CDR3 coding sequence is TGCGCCAGCAGCCACCGGGACACCGAGCTGTACGAGCAGTACTTC.

This chain joins TRBV30 and TRBJ2-5, with TRBD2 matching 8 bases. The CDR3 is 12 amino acids. Per germline, CDR1 GTSNPN and CDR2 SVGIG (reference sequence). CDR3 sequence (DNA): TGTGCGGGCGGGAGGAGGAGAGAGACCCAGTACTTC. Amino acids: CAGGRRRETQYF.

This rearrangement joins TRBV9 to TRBJ2-6, with D possibly TRBD1 on 6 matching bases. This CDR3 contains 17 residues. Trimming stripped 3 bases from V and 2 bases from J, with 15 bases between. The germline CDR1 and CDR2 sequences are SGDLS and YYNGEE. CDR3 in DNA: TGTGCCAGCAGCGCCCGTCCAGGGGAACCTGGGGCCAACGTCCTGACTTTC. It is translated as CASSARPGEPGANVLTF.

The chain couples TRBV12-5 to TRBJ1-5; D not resolved. Germline CDR1 LGHNT, CDR2 FRNRAP. Trimming shortened V by 1 base and J by 0 bases, and 7 bases separated the two germline ends. The CDR3 runs 15 residues. The CDR3 coding sequence is TGTGCTAGTGGTTTGGAAGGCGGTAGCAATCAGCCCCAGCATTTT. Amino acids: CASGLEGGSNQPQHF.

This clone came up a few times. V is TRBV19 and J is TRBJ2-1; maybe TRBD1 (6 bases). Trimming cost V 6 bases and J 4 bases, with 10 bases left between them. This CDR3 comprises 13 residues. CDR1 is LNHDA and CDR2 is SQIVND in the germline V gene (reference sequence). CDR3 sequence (DNA): TGTGCCAGTAGGAGGACAGATTACAATGAGCAGTTCTTC. It is translated as CASRRTDYNEQFF.

This chain connects TRBV5-4 to TRBJ2-5, with D possibly being TRBD2 (5 bases). Trimming took off 2 bases at V and 3 bases at J, with 11 bases between the two ends. The CDR3 is made up of 14 amino acids. Per germline, CDR1 SGHNT and CDR2 YYREEE (reference sequence). CDR3 residues: CASSLEGGKETQYF. DNA of the CDR3: TGTGCCAGCAGCTTAGAGGGTGGGAAAGAGACCCAGTACTTC.

The rearrangement links TRBV27 to TRBJ2-7; 7 positions agree with TRBD2. CDR1 is MNHEY and CDR2 is SMNVEV in the germline V gene (reference sequence). The CDR3 totals 16 residues. The junction had 5 bases not matched to a gene; V was cut back by 0 bases and J by 0 bases. CDR3 bases: TGTGCCAGCAGTTTATCGGTACTAGCGAGCTCCTACGAGCAGTACTTC. Residues: CASSLSVLASSYEQYF.

V is TRBV28 and J is TRBJ1-1; 7 bases match TRBD1. Germline loops: CDR1 MDHEN, CDR2 SYDVKM. J was trimmed by 4 bases and V by 10 bases; bases with no gene match: 6. This CDR3 is built from 12 residues. CDR3 amino acids: CATFPGGTEAFF. As DNA, the CDR3 is TGTGCCACATTTCCAGGGGGCACTGAAGCTTTCTTT. Full variable domain (rest looked up from reference TRBV28 and TRBJ1-1): DVKVTQSSRYLVKRTGEKVFLECVQDMDHENMFWYRQDPGLGLRLIYFSYDVKMKEKGDIPEGYSVSREKKERFSLILESASTNQTSMYLCATFPGGTEAFFGQGTRLTVV.

This sequence joins TRBV18 and TRBJ1-1; 9 bases are a match to TRBD1. The germline CDR1 and CDR2 sequences are KGHSH and LQKENI. The CDR3 runs to 12 residues. J gave up 10 bases and V 3 bases, and 3 bases lay outside the gene matches. This CDR3 reads CASSPQQGAAFF. The CDR3 DNA is TGTGCCAGCTCACCCCAACAGGGGGCAGCTTTCTTT.

There are a few counts of this clone. This sequence joins TRBV21-1 and TRBJ2-7; the D call of TRBD2 is as the table states it, not checked on the DNA. TRBV21-1 constitutes a pseudogene. The CDR3 consists of 16 residues. CDR3 amino acids: CASSTTTGNLGPEQYF. CDR3 DNA: TGTGCCAGCAGCACGACGACCGGGAATTTGGGCCCCGAGCAGTACTTC.

V gene TRBV29-1 combines with J gene TRBJ2-5; 7 bases align to TRBD1. TRBJ2-7 matches the DNA end more closely, so the J call is doubtful. The CDR3 consists of 15 residues. CDR1 SQVTM and CDR2 ANQGSEA come from the germline V gene. DNA of the CDR3: TGCAGCGTTGAGGGCCCCGAGACAGGGCGGTACGAGCAGTACTTC. Protein sequence: CSVEGPETGRYEQYF.

Only one count was recorded for this clone. J is TRBJ2-3 and V is TRBV5-4, with D possibly matching TRBD1 (6 bases). This CDR3 contains 17 residues. Per germline, CDR1 SGHNT and CDR2 YYREEE (reference sequence). Trimming stripped 0 bases from V and 4 bases from J, with 18 bases between. CDR3 loop: CASSLGQGKVYADTQYF. DNA of the CDR3: TGTGCCAGCAGCTTGGGGCAGGGGAAAGTATATGCAGATACGCAGTATTTT.

This clone was seen a few times. V and J are TRBV19 and TRBJ1-5; D is ambiguous. Germline V gene data show CDR1 as LNHDA and CDR2 as SQIVND (reference sequence). The V end lost 3 bases, the J end lost 3 bases, and 12 bases lay between the germline ends. The CDR3 extends over 15 amino acids. The CDR3 loop is CASSIGRVNNQPQHF. The CDR3 DNA reads TGTGCCAGTAGTATTGGGAGGGTTAACAATCAGCCCCAGCATTTT.

The chain couples TRBV7-9 to TRBJ1-1; 10 nucleotides match TRBD1. Germline V lookup: CDR1 SEHNR, CDR2 FQNEAQ (reference sequence). Trimming removed 5 bases from V and 8 bases from J; junction bases left unmatched: 8. CDR3 length: 14 residues. CDR3 nucleotide sequence: TGTGCCAGCAGCGGAACCGGGACAGGGGTAGAAGCTTTCTTT. Its protein is CASSGTGTGVEAFF.

This clone was seen only once. The genes are TRBV28 and TRBJ2-7; 11 nucleotides agree with TRBD2. The germline V gene encodes CDR1 MDHEN and CDR2 SYDVKM. J lost 4 bases, V lost 2 bases, and 4 bases had no gene match. The CDR3 spans 15 residues. CDR3 DNA: TGTGCCAGCAGTTTACATACTAGCGGGAGTTACGAGCAGTACTTC. Translated, it gives CASSLHTSGSYEQYF.

The chain carries TRBV5-1 and TRBJ1-1; maybe TRBD1 (6 bases). The V end lost 4 bases, the J end lost 1 base, and 11 bases lay between the germline ends. Germline V gives CDR1 SGHRS, CDR2 YFSETQ. CDR3 length equals 14 residues. The CDR3 reads CASSIMGQNTEAFF. The CDR3 DNA reads TGCGCCAGCAGCATCATGGGACAGAACACTGAAGCTTTCTTT. The full variable domain, in which reference TRBV5-1 and TRBJ1-1 provide the parts outside the CDR3, is KAGVTQTPRYLIKTRGQQVTLSCSPISGHRSVSWYQQTPGQGLQFLFEYFSETQRNKGNFPGRFSGRQFSNSRSEMNVSTLELGDSALYLCASSIMGQNTEAFFGQGTRLTVV.

This chain joins TRBV30 and TRBJ1-3, with D perhaps matching TRBD1 (5 bases). The CDR3 runs to 17 residues. Trimming took 3 bases from V and 3 from J, leaving 21 bases between them. Germline V CDR1 and CDR2: GTSNPN, SVGIG (reference sequence). The CDR3 bases are TGTGCCTGGAGACCCCGCCAGGGTACTACCATTGGAAACACCATATATTTT. Residues: CAWRPRQGTTIGNTIYF.

The J gene is TRBJ2-7, the V gene TRBV7-2; 11 positions match TRBD2. The V segment lost 4 bases and the J segment 3 bases; nucleotides outside the gene matches: 11. The germline V gene has CDR1 SGHTA and CDR2 FQGNSA. CDR3 length: 17 residues. CDR3 DNA: TGTGCCAGCAGCTATTCGGGAGCCGGACTAGCGGGCTACGAGCAGTACTTC. Its protein is CASSYSGAGLAGYEQYF. Filled out from reference TRBV7-2 and TRBJ2-7, the complete variable domain reads GAGVSQSPSNKVTEKGKDVELRCDPISGHTALYWYRQSLGQGLEFLIYFQGNSAPDKSGLPSDRFSAERTGGSVSTLTIQRTQQEDSAVYLCASSYSGAGLAGYEQYFGPGTRLTVT.